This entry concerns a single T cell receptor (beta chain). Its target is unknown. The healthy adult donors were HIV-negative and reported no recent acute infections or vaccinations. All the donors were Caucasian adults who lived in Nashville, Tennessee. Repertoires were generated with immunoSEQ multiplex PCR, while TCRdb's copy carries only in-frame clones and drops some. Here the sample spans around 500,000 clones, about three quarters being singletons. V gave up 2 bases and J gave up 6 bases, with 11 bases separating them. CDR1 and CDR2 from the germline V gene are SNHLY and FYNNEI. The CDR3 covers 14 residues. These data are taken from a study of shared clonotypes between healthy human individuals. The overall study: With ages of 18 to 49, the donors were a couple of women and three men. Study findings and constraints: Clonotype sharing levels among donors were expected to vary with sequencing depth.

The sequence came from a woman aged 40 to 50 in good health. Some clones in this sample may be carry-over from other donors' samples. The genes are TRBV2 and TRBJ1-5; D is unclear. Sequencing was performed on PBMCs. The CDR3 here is CASSESGLAQPQHF. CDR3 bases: TGTGCCAGCAGTGAATCTGGGTTGGCTCAGCCCCAGCATTTT.